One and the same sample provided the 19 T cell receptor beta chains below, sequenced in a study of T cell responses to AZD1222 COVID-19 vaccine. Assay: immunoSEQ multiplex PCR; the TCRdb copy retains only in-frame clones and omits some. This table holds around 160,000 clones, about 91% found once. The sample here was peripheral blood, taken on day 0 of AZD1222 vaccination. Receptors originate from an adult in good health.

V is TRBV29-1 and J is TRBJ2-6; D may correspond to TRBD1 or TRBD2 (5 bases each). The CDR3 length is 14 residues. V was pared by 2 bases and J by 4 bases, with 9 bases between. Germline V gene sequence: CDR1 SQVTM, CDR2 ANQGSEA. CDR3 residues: CSVERGTGANVLTF. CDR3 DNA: TGCAGCGTTGAAAGAGGGACCGGGGCCAACGTCCTGACTTTC.

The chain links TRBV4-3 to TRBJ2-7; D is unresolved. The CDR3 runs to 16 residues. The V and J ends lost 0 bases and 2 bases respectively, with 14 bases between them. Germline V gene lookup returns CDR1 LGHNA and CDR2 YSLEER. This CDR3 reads CASSQEPGPQPYEQYF. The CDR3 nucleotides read TGCGCCAGCAGCCAAGAGCCCGGCCCTCAGCCCTACGAGCAGTACTTC.

The CDR3 coding sequence is TGTGCCAGCACCCAAAGGGGGGGTCTCATGAACACTGAAGCTTTCTTT. Its translation is CASTQRGGLMNTEAFF. This chain connects TRBV2 to TRBJ1-1, with D tentatively TRBD1 (6 bases). Germline lookup yields CDR1 SNHLY and CDR2 FYNNEI. The CDR3 loop spans 16 amino acids. Between the trimmed V and J ends, which lost 7 bases and 0 bases, there was a span of 18 bases.

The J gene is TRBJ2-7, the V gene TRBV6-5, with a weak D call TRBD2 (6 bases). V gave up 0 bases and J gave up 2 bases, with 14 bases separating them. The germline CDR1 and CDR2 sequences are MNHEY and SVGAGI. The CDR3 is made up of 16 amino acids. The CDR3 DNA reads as TGTGCCAGCAGTTACTCGAAATTCGGAGGGGCCTACGAGCAGTACTTC. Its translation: CASSYSKFGGAYEQYF.

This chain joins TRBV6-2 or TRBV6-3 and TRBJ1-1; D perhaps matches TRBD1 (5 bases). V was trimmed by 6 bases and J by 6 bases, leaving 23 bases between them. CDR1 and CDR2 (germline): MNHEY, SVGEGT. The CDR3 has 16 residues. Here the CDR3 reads CASSRETVLVTPEAFF. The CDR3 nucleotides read TGTGCCAGCAGCCGCGAGACAGTACTTGTAACGCCTGAAGCTTTCTTT.

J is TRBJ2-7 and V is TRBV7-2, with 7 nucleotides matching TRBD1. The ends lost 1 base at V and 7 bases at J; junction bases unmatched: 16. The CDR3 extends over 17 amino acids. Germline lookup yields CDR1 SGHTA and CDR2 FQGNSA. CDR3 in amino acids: CASSLGGADRDLGEQYF. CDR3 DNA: TGTGCCAGCAGCTTAGGGGGCGCCGACAGGGATTTAGGAGAGCAGTACTTC.

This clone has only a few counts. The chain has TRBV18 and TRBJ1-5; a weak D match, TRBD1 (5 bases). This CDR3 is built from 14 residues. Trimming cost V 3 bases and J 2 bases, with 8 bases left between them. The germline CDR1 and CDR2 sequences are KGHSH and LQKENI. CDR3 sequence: CASSPRDGNQPQHF. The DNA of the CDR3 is TGTGCCAGCTCACCCAGGGATGGCAATCAGCCCCAGCATTTT. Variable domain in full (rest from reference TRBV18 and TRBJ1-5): NAGVMQNPRHLVRRRGQEARLRCSPMKGHSHVYWYRQLPEEGLKFMVYLQKENIIDESGMPKERFSAEFPKEGPSILRIQQVVRGDSAAYFCASSPRDGNQPQHFGDGTRLSIL.

The CDR3 DNA reads TGTGCCAGCAGCCAAGATGAGCGGGGGACTGGGAACACTGAAGCTTTCTTT. It encodes CASSQDERGTGNTEAFF. The chain links TRBV3-1 (or the pseudogene TRBV3-2) to TRBJ1-1; possibly TRBD1 for D (5 bases). Trimming removed 0 bases from V and 1 base from J, with 15 bases in between. This CDR3 spans 17 amino acids. Germline CDR1 is LGHDT and CDR2 is YNNKEL (reference sequence).

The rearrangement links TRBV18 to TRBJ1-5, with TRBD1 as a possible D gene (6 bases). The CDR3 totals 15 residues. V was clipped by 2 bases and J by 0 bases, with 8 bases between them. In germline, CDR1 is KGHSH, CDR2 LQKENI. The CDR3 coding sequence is TGTGCCAGCTCACCAAACAGGGATAGCAATCAGCCCCAGCATTTT. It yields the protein CASSPNRDSNQPQHF.

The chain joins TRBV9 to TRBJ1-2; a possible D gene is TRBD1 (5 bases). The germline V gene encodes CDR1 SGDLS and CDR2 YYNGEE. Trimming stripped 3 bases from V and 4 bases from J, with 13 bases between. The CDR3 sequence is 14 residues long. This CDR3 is CASSDWGRGYGYTF. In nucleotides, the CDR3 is TGTGCCAGCAGCGATTGGGGAAGGGGCTATGGCTACACCTTC. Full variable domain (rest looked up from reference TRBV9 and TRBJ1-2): DSGVTQTPKHLITATGQRVTLRCSPRSGDLSVYWYQQSLDQGLQFLIQYYNGEERAKGNILERFSAQQFPDLHSELNLSSLELGDSALYFCASSDWGRGYGYTFGSGTRLTVV.

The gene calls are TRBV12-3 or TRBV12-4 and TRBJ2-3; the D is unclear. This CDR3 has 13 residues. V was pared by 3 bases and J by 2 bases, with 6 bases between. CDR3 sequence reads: CASSFAHTDTQYF. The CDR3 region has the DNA TGTGCCAGCAGTTTTGCGCACACAGATACGCAGTATTTT.

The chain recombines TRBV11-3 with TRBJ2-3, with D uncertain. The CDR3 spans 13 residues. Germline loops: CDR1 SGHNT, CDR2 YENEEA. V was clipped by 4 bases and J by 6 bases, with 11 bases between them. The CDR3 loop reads CASSSAGSDTQYF. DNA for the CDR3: TGTGCCAGCAGCTCCGCCGGAAGCGATACGCAGTATTTT.

The CDR3 bases are TGTGCCAGCAGCCCAGACAGGGACCAGCCCCAGCATTTT. Translated: CASSPDRDQPQHF. The J gene is TRBJ1-5, the V gene TRBV6-5, with 7 bases that match TRBD1. Germline V gene data show CDR1 as MNHEY and CDR2 as SVGAGI. There are 13 residues in the CDR3. The ends lost 6 bases at V and 7 bases at J; junction bases unmatched: 6.

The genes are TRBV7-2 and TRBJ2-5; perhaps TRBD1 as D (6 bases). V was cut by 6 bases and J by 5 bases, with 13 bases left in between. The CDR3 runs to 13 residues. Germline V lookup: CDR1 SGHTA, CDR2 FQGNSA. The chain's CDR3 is CASSLGARETQYF. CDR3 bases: TGTGCCAGCAGTTTGGGGGCGCGGGAGACCCAGTACTTC.

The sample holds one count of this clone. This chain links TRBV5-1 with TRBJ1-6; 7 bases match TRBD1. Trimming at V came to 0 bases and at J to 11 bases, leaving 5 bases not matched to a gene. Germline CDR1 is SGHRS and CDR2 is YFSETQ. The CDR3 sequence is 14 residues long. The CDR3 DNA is TGCGCCAGCAGCTTGGCCGGCAGGGGGGCACCCCTCCACTTT. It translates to CASSLAGRGAPLHF.

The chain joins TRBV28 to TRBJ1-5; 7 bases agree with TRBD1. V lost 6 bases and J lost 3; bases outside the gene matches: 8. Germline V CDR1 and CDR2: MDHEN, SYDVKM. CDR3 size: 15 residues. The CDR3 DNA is TGTGCCAGCAGCCATATGACAGGGAACAATCAGCCCCAGCATTTT. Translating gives CASSHMTGNNQPQHF.

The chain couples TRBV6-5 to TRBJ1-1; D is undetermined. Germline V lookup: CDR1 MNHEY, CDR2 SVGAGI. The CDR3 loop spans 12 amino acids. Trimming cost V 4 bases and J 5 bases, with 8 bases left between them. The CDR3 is CASSSRSTEAFF. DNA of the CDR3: TGTGCCAGCAGTTCCAGGAGTACTGAAGCTTTCTTT.

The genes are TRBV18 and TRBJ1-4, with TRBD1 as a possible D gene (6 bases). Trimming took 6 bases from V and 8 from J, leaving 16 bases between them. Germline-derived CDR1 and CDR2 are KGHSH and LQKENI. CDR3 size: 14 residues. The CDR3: CASSQDSLEEKLFF. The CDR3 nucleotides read TGTGCCAGCTCCCAGGACAGTCTGGAGGAAAAACTGTTTTTT.

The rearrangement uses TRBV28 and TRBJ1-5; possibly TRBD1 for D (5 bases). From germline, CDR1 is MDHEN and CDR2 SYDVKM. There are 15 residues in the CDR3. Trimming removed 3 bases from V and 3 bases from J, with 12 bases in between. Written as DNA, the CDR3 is TGTGCCAGCAGTTTTCAAGGGGCCGCCAATCAGCCCCAGCATTTT. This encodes CASSFQGAANQPQHF.